The 32 T cell receptor beta chains presented below share a single source sample, sequenced in a study of T cell changes during pregnancy in multiple sclerosis. Here immunoSEQ multiplex PCR was the method, and the copy in TCRdb shows in-frame clones only, minus some. The table includes roughly 110,000 clones, approximately 90% detected once. The sequences come from peripheral blood, collected after pregnancy. Source of these receptors: a female donor with multiple sclerosis, enrolled in a pregnancy study.

The CDR3 DNA sequence: TGTGCCAGCAGTGAAGCGCGAAATTCACCCCTCCACTTT. This translates into CASSEARNSPLHF. This chain joins TRBV6-1 and TRBJ1-6, with D uncertain. The length of the CDR3 is 13 residues. V gave up 0 bases and J gave up 7 bases, with 4 bases separating them. Germline CDR1 and CDR2: MNHNS and SASEGT.

The V and J genes are TRBV6-5 and TRBJ2-3; possible D gene TRBD2, 7 bases. The CDR3 extends over 16 amino acids. V lost 1 base and J 2 bases, leaving 13 bases between the germline ends. In germline, CDR1 is MNHEY, CDR2 SVGAGI. CDR3 coding DNA: TGTGCCAGCAGTTACTTTCCCGGGGGGCTCACAGATACGCAGTATTTT. Its protein product is CASSYFPGGLTDTQYF.

CDR3 residues: CASSQDRINTEAFF. DNA of the CDR3: TGTGCCAGCAGCCAAGACAGAATCAACACTGAAGCTTTCTTT. The chain joins TRBV4-2 to TRBJ1-1, with D unclear. The CDR3 loop spans 14 amino acids. The V end was cut by 0 bases, the J end by 2 bases, with 7 bases between. From germline, CDR1 is LGHNA and CDR2 YNFKEQ.

In regard to this clone: This specimen includes other DNA sequences encoding the same CDR3. The V and J genes are TRBV5-1 and TRBJ2-6, with D possibly TRBD1 on 5 matching bases. The CDR3 runs 15 residues. Germline values: CDR1 SGHRS, CDR2 YFSETQ. V lost 4 bases and J lost 4, with 12 bases in between. CDR3 amino acids: CASSLDSSGANVLTF. The CDR3 DNA follows: TGCGCCAGCAGCCTAGACAGTTCCGGGGCCAACGTCCTGACTTTC. Full variable domain (missing parts from reference TRBV5-1 and TRBJ2-6): KAGVTQTPRYLIKTRGQQVTLSCSPISGHRSVSWYQQTPGQGLQFLFEYFSETQRNKGNFPGRFSGRQFSNSRSEMNVSTLELGDSALYLCASSLDSSGANVLTFGAGSRLTVL.

The chain joins TRBV7-8 to TRBJ2-1, with 7 bases identical to TRBD1. The CDR3 runs to 17 residues. With 0 bases clipped from V and 7 bases from J, the junction kept 12 bases outside the gene matches. Germline V gene lookup returns CDR1 SGHVS and CDR2 FQNEAQ. For the CDR3, the DNA is TGTGCCAGCAGCTTAGCTTCGGGGCAGGGGGTAAGGAATGAGCAGTTCTTC. Translation gives CASSLASGQGVRNEQFF.

The chain is built from TRBV29-1 and TRBJ1-2; D not certain. The germline CDR1 and CDR2 sequences are SQVTM and ANQGSEA. Between the trimmed V and J ends, which lost 3 bases and 4 bases, there was a span of 6 bases. CDR3 size: 11 residues. The CDR3 DNA reads as TGCAGCGTTGACAGGTCCTATGGCTACACCTTC. It yields the protein CSVDRSYGYTF.

The V call is TRBV29-1, the J call TRBJ2-1; 8 nucleotides line up with TRBD2. This CDR3 is 14 amino acids long. In germline, CDR1 is SQVTM, CDR2 ANQGSEA. The V segment lost 6 bases and the J segment 9 bases; nucleotides outside the gene matches: 13. The CDR3: CSVGRRAGAGEQFF. The CDR3 coding sequence is TGCAGCGTGGGAAGGCGAGCGGGAGCCGGTGAGCAGTTCTTC.

The chain combines TRBV2 with TRBJ2-1; D is ambiguous. The CDR3 contains 16 residues. Germline CDR1 and CDR2: SNHLY and FYNNEI. Between the trimmed V and J ends, which lost 3 bases and 1 base, there was a span of 13 bases. CDR3 sequence (DNA): TGTGCCAGCAGTGAGTCGCGGAAACTTTCCTACAATGAGCAGTTCTTC. This codes for CASSESRKLSYNEQFF.

The V gene is TRBV18, the J gene TRBJ2-3, with 11 nucleotides matching TRBD2. Germline V gives CDR1 KGHSH, CDR2 LQKENI. V was clipped by 1 base and J by 4 bases; unmatched bases: 10. The CDR3 extends over 18 amino acids. The CDR3: CASSPLPATSGVADTQYF. The CDR3 nucleotides read TGTGCCAGCTCACCACTCCCTGCGACTAGCGGGGTGGCAGATACGCAGTATTTT.

The chain recombines TRBV5-6 with TRBJ2-2; D gene unclear. Germline CDR1 and CDR2: SGHDT and YYEEEE. The CDR3 has 18 residues. V lost 3 bases to trimming and J lost 1 base, with 19 bases between them. The CDR3 is CASSSLGWSRENTGELFF. CDR3 DNA sequence: TGTGCCAGCAGCTCGCTGGGTTGGAGTCGCGAGAACACCGGGGAGCTGTTTTTT.

This chain uses TRBV7-9 with TRBJ1-4; TRBD1 matches 7 bases. This CDR3 region has 15 residues. V gave up 1 base and J gave up 6 bases; unmatched junction bases: 5. Germline CDR1 and CDR2: SEHNR and FQNEAQ (reference sequence). As DNA, the CDR3 is TGTGCCAGCAGCTTAGACGGGCAGGGGGATGAAAAACTGTTTTTT. It encodes CASSLDGQGDEKLFF.

The CDR3 coding sequence is TGTGCCAGCAGCCCTAACCTAGCGGGGGCCTACAATGAGCAGTTCTTC. Its protein product is CASSPNLAGAYNEQFF. V usage is TRBV6-4 and J usage is TRBJ2-1; 10 nucleotides match TRBD2. J was trimmed by 2 bases and V by 6 bases; bases with no gene match: 7. From germline, CDR1 is MRHNA and CDR2 SNTAGT. CDR3 length: 16 residues.

As for this clone: Because the CDR3's place on the DNA is in doubt, the DNA is left out and the CDR3 is given as listed by TCRdb. The V and J genes are TRBV19 and TRBJ1-1; the D call TRBD1 from the table was never checked on the DNA. Germline values: CDR1 LNHDA, CDR2 SQIVND (reference sequence). A total of 16 residues make up the CDR3, ends included. The CDR3 region is CASSSGQTILGTEAFF.

This chain joins TRBV5-1 and TRBJ1-2; 9 bases fit TRBD1. CDR3 length equals 14 residues. Germline trimming cut 7 bases from V and 3 bases from J; bases unmatched to any gene: 7. Germline assignment: CDR1 SGHRS and CDR2 YFSETQ. CDR3 amino acids: CASARDRVDYGYTF. The CDR3 DNA follows: TGCGCCAGCGCCCGGGACAGGGTAGACTATGGCTACACCTTC.

The chain joins TRBV5-6 to TRBJ2-3; tentative D call: TRBD2 (6 bases). There are 15 residues in the CDR3. Germline CDR1 reads SGHDT; CDR2 reads YYEEEE. The ends were cut back, 4 bases at V and 0 bases at J, with 12 bases in the middle. The DNA for the CDR3 is TGTGCCAGCAGCCCCAGCGGGCGTAGCACAGATACGCAGTATTTT. This translates into CASSPSGRSTDTQYF.

This chain uses TRBV7-2 with TRBJ2-7, with D maybe TRBD2 (5 bases). The CDR3 length is 13 residues. Trimming took 4 bases from V and 7 from J, leaving 14 bases between them. Germline lookup yields CDR1 SGHTA and CDR2 FQGNSA. The CDR3 region has the DNA TGTGCCAGCAGCTCGGACCATCCGGGGGAGCAGTACTTC. Its protein is CASSSDHPGEQYF.

The chain couples TRBV5-4 to TRBJ2-3; 7 bases match TRBD2. The CDR3 covers 16 residues. The V gene's germline CDR1 is SGHNT and CDR2 YYREEE (reference sequence). Losses at the gene ends were 0 bases for V and 5 bases for J; bases not matched to a gene: 9. In DNA, the CDR3 is TGTGCCAGCAGCTTGGCCGAGGGAGGGCCAGGAGATACGCAGTATTTT. Its translation is CASSLAEGGPGDTQYF.

CDR3 bases: TGTGCCAGCAGTGTGGGGGGAAATGAAAAACTGTTTTTT. It specifies CASSVGGNEKLFF. The chain joins TRBV2 to TRBJ1-4, with D possibly being TRBD1 (5 bases). This CDR3 comprises 13 residues. Trimming stripped 4 bases from V and 5 bases from J, with 8 bases between. Germline lookup yields CDR1 SNHLY and CDR2 FYNNEI.

This sequence joins TRBV28 and TRBJ2-1; 7 bases map to TRBD2. V dropped 7 bases and J dropped 5; count of bases not matched to a gene: 8. Germline V gene sequence: CDR1 MDHEN, CDR2 SYDVKM. CDR3 length: 14 residues. CDR3 region: CASNKAGVDNEQFF. The CDR3 DNA follows: TGTGCCAGCAACAAGGCGGGGGTCGACAATGAGCAGTTCTTC.

This clone was counted only a few times. The genes are TRBV2 and TRBJ1-1; D is unresolved. The germline V gene has CDR1 SNHLY and CDR2 FYNNEI. V lost 4 bases to trimming and J lost 2 bases, with 8 bases between them. CDR3 length: 13 amino acids. For the CDR3, the DNA is TGTGCCAGCAGTGCAGAGGTTAACACTGAAGCTTTCTTT. This gives the protein CASSAEVNTEAFF.

The chain couples TRBV5-1 to TRBJ1-4, with TRBD1 as a possible D gene (6 bases). The CDR3 sequence is 16 residues long. V lost 3 bases and J lost 3, with 15 bases in between. The germline CDR1 and CDR2 sequences are SGHRS and YFSETQ. The CDR3 reads CASSSNTGSANEKLFF. Here the CDR3 DNA reads TGCGCCAGCAGCTCCAATACAGGGAGCGCTAATGAAAAACTGTTTTTT.

The chain employs TRBV5-6 and TRBJ2-1, with 7 bases identical to TRBD1. Germline CDR1 is SGHDT and CDR2 is YYEEEE. Germline trimming cut 0 bases from V and 6 bases from J; bases unmatched to any gene: 6. CDR3 length: 15 residues. CDR3 DNA: TGTGCCAGCAGCTTGGACAGGGGAATTGGCAATGAGCAGTTCTTC. It yields the protein CASSLDRGIGNEQFF.

The chain has TRBV19 and TRBJ1-1; D is possibly TRBD1 (6 bases). Per germline, CDR1 LNHDA and CDR2 SQIVND (reference sequence). This CDR3 contains 19 residues. V was clipped by 2 bases and J by 0 bases, with 22 bases between them. CDR3 DNA sequence: TGTGCCAGTAGTATATTCTTGGACAGCCTTTTACAAATGAACACTGAAGCTTTCTTT. This sequence encodes CASSIFLDSLLQMNTEAFF.

The chain has TRBV30 and TRBJ2-7, with 7 bases matching TRBD2. Germline V gene lookup returns CDR1 GTSNPN and CDR2 SVGIG (reference sequence). Trimming took 0 bases from V and 5 from J; bases not matched to a gene: 4. The CDR3 spans 13 residues. DNA of the CDR3: TGTGCCTGGAGTGTACTGCGGGAGAACGAGCAGTACTTC. Its protein product is CAWSVLRENEQYF.

The chain uses TRBV27 and TRBJ2-1; 7 nucleotides align to TRBD1. Germline assignment: CDR1 MNHEY and CDR2 SMNVEV (reference sequence). CDR3 length equals 15 residues. V shed 5 bases, J shed 8 bases, and the junction held 12 bases outside the gene matches. The CDR3 bases are TGTGCCAGCAGTACAGGGGAAAGAACGGGCGATGAGCAGTTCTTC. This gives the protein CASSTGERTGDEQFF.

The V and J genes are TRBV7-6 and TRBJ2-4; 9 bases match TRBD2. Looked up from germline, CDR1 is SGHVS and CDR2 is FNYEAQ. The J segment lost 12 bases and the V segment lost 1 base, leaving 7 bases of the junction unmatched. CDR3 length equals 14 residues. The DNA of the CDR3 is TGTGCCAGCAGCTTAGTGGCGGGAGGGCGTCGTCAGTACTTC. It codes for CASSLVAGGRRQYF.

This sequence joins TRBV29-1 and TRBJ2-1; TRBD2 might be the D (5 bases). The CDR3 totals 12 residues. In germline, CDR1 is SQVTM, CDR2 ANQGSEA. Trimming removed 6 bases at V and 7 bases at J, with 13 bases between. The CDR3 nucleotides are TGCAGCGTCGCGGGCGGAGTAAATGAGCAGTTCTTC. Translated: CSVAGGVNEQFF.

This clone was seen just once. This chain connects TRBV6-5 to TRBJ1-3; no definite D call. Trimming removed 7 bases from V and 2 bases from J, with 15 bases in between. The CDR3 runs to 15 residues. The germline V gene has CDR1 MNHEY and CDR2 SVGAGI. CDR3: CASNPTAGPGNTIYF. The CDR3 region has the DNA TGTGCCAGCAACCCTACCGCAGGCCCTGGAAACACCATATATTTT.

The V gene is TRBV19, the J gene TRBJ2-7, with 10 positions matching TRBD2. V trimming: 3 bases; J trimming: 2 bases; junction bases outside the gene matches: 7. This CDR3 spans 16 amino acids. Germline V CDR1 and CDR2: LNHDA, SQIVND (reference sequence). DNA for the CDR3: TGTGCCAGTAGTATGGAGTCTAGCGGGAGTACCTACGAGCAGTACTTC. It codes for CASSMESSGSTYEQYF. The full variable domain, with the rest looked up from reference TRBV19 and TRBJ2-7, is DGGITQSPKYLFRKEGQNVTLSCEQNLNHDAMYWYRQDPGQGLRLIYYSQIVNDFQKGDIAEGYSVSREKKESFPLTVTSAQKNPTAFYLCASSMESSGSTYEQYFGPGTRLTVT.

This chain links TRBV6-1 with TRBJ2-3, with 8 bases that match TRBD1. Germline CDR1 and CDR2: MNHNS and SASEGT. The ends lost 7 bases at V and 10 bases at J; junction bases unmatched: 10. CDR3 length: 13 residues. Written as DNA, the CDR3 is TGTGCCAGCACACCAGGGGGCGGTGTCCCGCAGTATTTT. Translating it yields CASTPGGGVPQYF.

The genes are TRBV6-1 and TRBJ1-6; 9 bases align to TRBD1. Looked up from germline, CDR1 is MNHNS and CDR2 is SASEGT. The CDR3 extends over 16 amino acids. V trimming: 4 bases; J trimming: 9 bases; junction bases outside the gene matches: 10. CDR3 bases: TGTGCCAGCAGTGGGCCCCTCCGGGACAGGGTTTCACCCCTCCACTTT. It codes for CASSGPLRDRVSPLHF.

The chain recombines TRBV10-3 with TRBJ2-7; 7 bases line up with TRBD2. CDR1 and CDR2 (germline): ENHRY, SYGVKD. This CDR3 spans 14 amino acids. V lost 3 bases to trimming and J lost 4 bases; unmatched junction nucleotides: 6. In nucleotides, the CDR3 is TGTGCCATCAGTGACTCTCTAGCGGATTACGAGCAGTACTTC. Its translation: CAISDSLADYEQYF.